What follows are 9 T cell receptor beta chains derived from one specimen sequenced in a study of T cells in Graves' hyperthyroidism and ophthalmopathy. Amplification of TCR beta CDR3 regions used RNA as the template. Primed by the HTBI set, a first-round RT-PCR was run on the TCR CDR3. TCRdb used MiXCR to reprocess the multiplex PCR reads, holding one entry per CDR3 protein. The sample records roughly 650,000 distinct CDR3 sequences, about a sixth being singletons. Material: blood. The receptor set was obtained from a woman aged 40 to 50 with Graves' ophthalmopathy.

This clonotype has a count of ten or more. The rearrangement joins TRBV5-1 to TRBJ1-1; no reliable D call. V was trimmed by 1 base and J by 6 bases, leaving 19 bases between them. Germline V gene data show CDR1 as SGHRS and CDR2 as YFSETQ. CDR3 length equals 16 residues. The CDR3 DNA reads as TGCGCCAGCAGCTTGCGGGCAGCCGACCGGGATTCTGAAGCTTTCTTT. It is translated as CASSLRAADRDSEAFF.

This clonotype was found many times. The rearrangement links TRBV11-2 to TRBJ1-6; the match to TRBD1 covers 11 bases. Looked up from germline, CDR1 is SGHAT and CDR2 is FQNNGV. Trimming removed 3 bases from V and 11 bases from J; junction bases left unmatched: 12. This CDR3 spans 17 amino acids. CDR3 amino acids: CASSFNGQGAGAAPLHF. The CDR3, as DNA: TGTGCCAGCAGCTTTAACGGACAGGGGGCTGGGGCGGCACCCCTCCACTTT.

This clonotype was counted only a few times. The chain uses TRBV2 and TRBJ2-3; TRBD2 aligns across 14 bases. CDR1 and CDR2 (germline): SNHLY, FYNNEI. This CDR3 comprises 18 residues. Trimming cost V 6 bases and J 4 bases; bases outside gene matches: 12. Written as DNA, the CDR3 is TGTGCCAGCAGGGGACTAGCGGGAGTAACAGCATTAGCAGATACGCAGTATTTT. Protein sequence: CASRGLAGVTALADTQYF.

This clonotype was picked up many times. The chain uses TRBV12-3 or TRBV12-4 and TRBJ2-4; tentative D call: TRBD2 (5 bases). V shed 3 bases and J shed 0 bases, with 9 bases lying between them. The CDR3 spans 15 residues. CDR3 amino acids: CASSFSGGAKNIQYF. DNA of the CDR3: TGTGCCAGCAGTTTCAGCGGAGGAGCCAAAAACATTCAGTACTTC.

This clonotype was counted at least ten times. This chain connects TRBV3-1 to TRBJ2-5; 8 bases are shared with TRBD2. Germline V CDR1 and CDR2: LGHDT, YNNKEL (reference sequence). The CDR3 is made up of 17 amino acids. V was pared by 3 bases and J by 5 bases, with 14 bases of the junction left unmatched. Written as DNA, the CDR3 is TGTGCCAGCAGCCATTCCCGCCCGAACCGGGAGGGGGAGACCCAGTACTTC. The encoded protein is CASSHSRPNREGETQYF.

The sample holds many counts of this clonotype. J is TRBJ2-7 and V is TRBV11-2, with D hard to call. CDR1 and CDR2 from the germline V gene are SGHAT and FQNNGV. Deletions cut 4 bases from V and 3 bases from J, with 7 bases between. The CDR3 extends over 12 amino acids. CDR3 sequence: CASSSVGYEQYF. As DNA, the CDR3 is TGTGCCAGCAGCTCTGTGGGCTACGAGCAGTACTTC.

V and J are TRBV10-2 and TRBJ2-3; TRBD2 aligns across 9 bases. The V gene end was trimmed by 8 bases and the J gene end by 4 bases; junction bases not matched to a gene: 7. Germline V gives CDR1 WSHSY, CDR2 SAAADI. The CDR3 spans 14 residues. The CDR3 region is CASAGTSRADTQYF. In nucleotides, the CDR3 is TGCGCCAGCGCCGGGACTAGCCGCGCAGATACGCAGTATTTT.

This chain joins TRBV6-1 and TRBJ1-2; the D gene is possibly TRBD1 (6 bases). V was clipped by 8 bases and J by 6 bases, with 22 bases between them. CDR1 is MNHNS, CDR2 SASEGT, per germline. The CDR3 consists of 15 residues. The CDR3 region has the DNA TGTGCCAGCCTAAACTCAGGGGACTTACAGGATGGCTACACCTTC. Protein product: CASLNSGDLQDGYTF.

This clonotype was recorded many times. The chain is built from TRBV7-9 and TRBJ2-3, with 10 bases lining up with TRBD2. Germline CDR1 is SEHNR and CDR2 is FQNEAQ (reference sequence). The CDR3 is made up of 17 amino acids. With 5 bases clipped from V and 2 bases from J, the junction kept 10 bases outside the gene matches. As DNA, the CDR3 is TGTGCCAGCAGCCCAAATGGGGGACTAGCGAACACAGATACGCAGTATTTT. As protein: CASSPNGGLANTDTQYF.